A selection of T cell receptor beta chains follows, all from one sample in a study of cytomegalovirus exposure and HLA in healthy donors. The protocol was immunoSEQ multiplex PCR, while the TCRdb copy is restricted to in-frame clones and leaves out a portion. The table lists 75,000 or so clones, 60% to 80% of them singletons. Sequenced: PBMCs. These receptors came from a woman aged 25-40 years in good health and CMV-seropositive. CDR3s leave out the opening cysteine and the closing phenylalanine or tryptophan. Each record gives: V gene, J gene, CDR3 protein.

>TRBV5-1|TRBJ1-2
ASSSDRVAGYT
>TRBV25-1|TRBJ2-3
ASSDRDRFTDTQY
>TRBV7-8|TRBJ2-7
ASSSTRTHEQY
>TRBV4-1|TRBJ2-5
ASSPRGSGRSETQY
>TRBV6-5|TRBJ2-7
ASSYPGLDTQY
>TRBV11-3|TRBJ1-1
ASSLGERQAF
>TRBV30|TRBJ1-1
AWSVPPAGHAF
>TRBV5-1|TRBJ1-5
ARRRTAGDRPQH
>TRBV30|TRBJ2-7
AWTAGRYEQY
>TRBV4-2|TRBJ2-2
ASSRSSQQNTGELF
>TRBV27|TRBJ2-1
ASSLQGTLQF
>TRBV4-1|TRBJ1-1
ASSQVGGRGREGTEAF
>TRBV7-2|TRBJ2-3
ASSNRGKSTDTQY
>TRBV4-2|TRBJ2-1
ASALGTSGSDEQF
>TRBV11-2|TRBJ1-2
ASSLESGGGYT
>TRBV6-5|TRBJ1-2
ASSYNWAGVDYT
>TRBV5-1|TRBJ1-1
ASREGVNTEAF
>TRBV29-1|TRBJ2-4
SVVAGKNIQY
>TRBV4-1|TRBJ1-5
ASSQRDSDNQPQH
>TRBV4-1|TRBJ1-4
ASSLTGPTNEKLF
>TRBV5-6|TRBJ1-2
AGSGDRGFDYT
>TRBV28|TRBJ2-1
ASSGSGTGYNEQF
>TRBV28|TRBJ2-1
ASSTRGNEQF
>TRBV4-2|TRBJ2-1
ASSQEVIRTSGSMAEQF
>TRBV2|TRBJ2-5
ASSGLGETQY
>TRBV14|TRBJ2-7
ASSPKFGLGLFYEQY
>TRBV28|TRBJ2-1
ASSLSRNEQF
>TRBV7-8|TRBJ1-2
ASRGDRGMGGYT
>TRBV6-1|TRBJ1-2
ASEAVYGYT
>TRBV4-1|TRBJ1-1
ASSQRDSWTEAF
>TRBV4-3|TRBJ1-1
ASSQDLSTEAF
>TRBV6-1|TRBJ1-1
ASSLHWTGDTEAF
>TRBV10-2|TRBJ2-7
ASSRDSTYEQY
>TRBV13|TRBJ1-3
ASSPRGRPRSGNTIY
>TRBV6-1|TRBJ2-1
ASNGLAGGGEQF
>TRBV6-8|TRBJ1-3
ASRLHGNTIY
>TRBV2|TRBJ1-2
ASTNRGGYT
>TRBV5-1|TRBJ2-7
ASTHPGSREQY
>TRBV4-3|TRBJ2-3
ASSRVLAGDTDTQY
>TRBV6-6|TRBJ1-5
ASSYGPGVQRQPQH
>TRBV7-9|TRBJ2-1
ASSLGAGGINEQF
>TRBV7-8|TRBJ2-7
ASSDPFFGRGEQY
>TRBV7-7|TRBJ2-5
ASSPSSGRGETQY
>TRBV30|TRBJ1-4
AWSRTGGAEKLF
>TRBV4-3|TRBJ2-2
ASRAANTGELF
>TRBV30|TRBJ1-4
AWSVRQGGREKLF
>TRBV6-5|TRBJ1-2
ASSTGQGGYGYT
>TRBV4-2|TRBJ2-7
ASSQGARAPYEQY
>TRBV5-1|TRBJ2-2
ASRPQGSAGELF
>TRBV10-3|TRBJ2-7
AITAGTGSLIYEQY
>TRBV29-1|TRBJ2-5
SVEVTASETQY